Listed below are T cell receptor beta chains from one sample, sequenced in a study of blood T cell repertoires in COVID-19. Profiling relied on immunoSEQ multiplex PCR, and the TCRdb table lists in-frame clones only, not all of them. The table records about 280,000 clones, around 88% of them present only once. The sequenced sample was PBMCs or T cells enriched from blood (not recorded which). These receptors came from a woman between 40 and 50 years old who had recovered from COVID-19. Both conserved end residues are part of each CDR3. A D gene is named only where the DNA matches it firmly. For some rows the clone size is stated as once, few or many, or as a class when expanded; others skip it.

clone_size	v_call	j_call	d_call	cdr3_aa
once	TRBV5-4	TRBJ2-2	-	CASSLGHTITGELFF
-	TRBV2	TRBJ2-7	TRBD2	CASIPGLANYEQYF
-	TRBV28	TRBJ1-1	-	CASKSRRVAEAFF
-	TRBV11-2	TRBJ2-5	TRBD2	CASSLRSGGSAQETQYF
-	TRBV5-1	TRBJ2-7	TRBD2	CASSWVQGGEQYF
-	TRBV5-1	TRBJ1-2	TRBD1	CASSEYRGLGGYTF
-	TRBV5-6	TRBJ2-7	-	CASSPDRFTYEQYF
-	TRBV2	TRBJ2-5	-	CASNGPSRGETQYF
-	TRBV14	TRBJ2-1	-	CEMGGRRTVYNEQFF
-	TRBV19	TRBJ2-1	TRBD2	CASRSLAGRGDNEQFF
-	TRBV5-4	TRBJ2-7	TRBD2	CASSYRLAGVIHEQYF
many	TRBV7-2	TRBJ1-6	TRBD1	CASSWGQGAFAPLHF
-	TRBV27	TRBJ2-7	-	CASSISGARYVTYEQYF
-	TRBV19	TRBJ2-3	-	CASSLDRHDTQYF
-	TRBV5-4	TRBJ2-6	-	CASSLRVNSGANVLTF
few	TRBV5-4	TRBJ2-5	TRBD1	CASSPPGQGETQYF
-	TRBV30	TRBJ1-2	-	CAWSVQGVDYGYTF
-	TRBV29-1	TRBJ1-2	TRBD1	CSVEGTGYNYGYTF
-	TRBV27	TRBJ1-6	-	CASSPRGRSSYNSPLHF
once	TRBV6-5	TRBJ2-1	TRBD2	CASSYLLAGFYNEQFF
-	TRBV5-1	TRBJ2-7	-	CASSLGYGPLGYEQYF
-	TRBV7-2	TRBJ1-6	-	CASSSDRTGVENNSPLHF
medium-sized	TRBV7-9	TRBJ1-1	TRBD1	CASSLLTGPSAEAFF
few	TRBV5-1	TRBJ2-7	TRBD1	CASSSGDRGFLEQYF
-	TRBV4-2	TRBJ2-3	TRBD2	CASSQGPGAGGLLSTDTQYF
-	TRBV24-1	TRBJ2-1	TRBD1	CATSEPGQGSYNEQFF
-	TRBV7-2	TRBJ1-5	-	CASSLQGASNQPQHF
-	TRBV7-2	TRBJ2-2	-	CASSLGAVNTGELFF
few	TRBV2	TRBJ2-7	TRBD2	CASSAKGLAGAEQYF
-	TRBV5-1	TRBJ2-7	TRBD2	CASSLAAGVGEQYF
-	TRBV5-4	TRBJ1-2	-	CASSLAGGWGYTF
-	TRBV18	TRBJ1-5	TRBD1	CASSPRQGSFGNQPQHF
-	TRBV27	TRBJ2-4	-	CASSDAGVAIQYF
once	TRBV6-5	TRBJ2-7	TRBD2	CASSYERGRLYEQYF
-	TRBV12-3/TRBV12-4	TRBJ1-5	-	CASSSDQPQHF
-	TRBV28	TRBJ1-2	-	CASSLPGKGYTF
-	TRBV27	TRBJ1-2	TRBD1	CASSLGGTGMNYGYTF
-	TRBV11-2	TRBJ2-1	TRBD2	CASSLASGSDEQFF
-	TRBV28	TRBJ1-4	TRBD1	CASSFFGTANEKLFF
-	TRBV5-1	TRBJ2-2	-	CASSLVPGTGELFF